This note documents a single T cell receptor (beta chain) sequence. This CDR3 region has 14 residues. V was shortened by 6 bases and J by 1 base, with 12 bases between the two germline ends. The germline V gene encodes CDR1 ENHRY and CDR2 SYGVKD. The data were obtained in a study of blood T cells in healthy people across ages. With a J-beta primer mix and a sample-barcoded 5' primer, a second PCR ran 7 to 11 cycles. Every single cDNA molecule received a tag from a template-switch adaptor with 12 random nucleotides. TCRdb analysed the 5' RACE reads with MiXCR anew, one entry per CDR3 protein. Of about 1,800,000 distinct CDR3 sequences detected, roughly 30% appear once; the ten largest clones hold 7.7%.

The sequencing input was blood. The rearrangement uses TRBV10-3 and TRBJ1-1; D might be TRBD1 (6 bases). The source is a woman aged 25-40 years in good health. In nucleotides, the CDR3 is TGTGCCATCAGAACCGGGACACAGAACACTGAAGCTTTCTTT. Translated, it gives CAIRTGTQNTEAFF.